Shown below are 27 T cell receptor beta chains from a single sample sequenced in a study of T-cell memory formation after mild COVID-19. TCRdb re-called the 5' RACE reads with MiXCR, one entry per CDR3 protein. The sample holds a few hundred thousand distinct CDR3 sequences, around a fifth seen once. Sequencing was performed on PBMCs or a T cell subset sorted from them (not recorded which). The receptors derive from a man between 18 and 35 years old who had mild COVID-19 (a few samples of this study predate the infection). Cell type and time point are not known.

The chain is built from TRBV7-9 and TRBJ1-4; D uncertain. The CDR3 consists of 15 residues. V was pared by 5 bases and J by 1 base, with 11 bases between. Germline CDR1 is SEHNR and CDR2 is FQNEAQ (reference sequence). The CDR3, as DNA: TGTGCCAGCAGCCCCCGGGCTGGAACTAATGAAAAACTGTTTTTT. Its protein product is CASSPRAGTNEKLFF.

V and J are TRBV7-6 and TRBJ1-5; D might be TRBD1 (6 bases). Trimming stripped 3 bases from V and 3 bases from J, with 9 bases between. CDR1 is SGHVS, CDR2 FNYEAQ, per germline. The CDR3 is 14 amino acids. CDR3 nucleotide sequence: TGTGCCAGCAGCTTGGGACACCCCAATCAGCCCCAGCATTTT. Translation: CASSLGHPNQPQHF.

This clonotype showed up just a few times. V gene TRBV4-3 combines with J gene TRBJ2-1; 9 nucleotides line up with TRBD2. The V segment lost 0 bases and the J segment 5 bases; nucleotides outside the gene matches: 8. The CDR3 is made up of 17 amino acids. Germline CDR1 LGHNA, CDR2 YSLEER. CDR3: CASSQDKAGGPNNEQFF. The CDR3 bases are TGCGCCAGCAGCCAAGATAAAGCGGGGGGCCCCAACAATGAGCAGTTCTTC.

This chain links TRBV28 with TRBJ2-6; possibly TRBD2 for D (5 bases). Trimming shortened V by 7 bases and J by 0 bases, and 13 bases separated the two germline ends. The CDR3 length is 16 residues. The germline CDR1 and CDR2 sequences are MDHEN and SYDVKM. In nucleotides, the CDR3 is TGTGCCAGCACCCCCGGGGAATTCTCTGGGGCCAACGTCCTGACTTTC. It yields the protein CASTPGEFSGANVLTF.

DNA of the CDR3: TGTGCCACCAGCAGAGATCCGTCGTTGGGTTTTCTCGCCGGGGAGCTGTTTTTT. It yields the protein CATSRDPSLGFLAGELFF. V is TRBV15 and J is TRBJ2-2; D unclear. V shed 0 bases and J shed 6 bases, with 20 bases lying between them. CDR3 length: 18 amino acids. CDR1 is LNHNV, CDR2 YYDKDF, per germline (reference sequence).

The chain carries TRBV7-8 and TRBJ2-2, with 8 bases lining up with TRBD2. Germline trimming cut 5 bases from V and 5 bases from J; bases unmatched to any gene: 7. The CDR3 is 15 residues long. Germline V gene data show CDR1 as SGHVS and CDR2 as FQNEAQ. The CDR3 here is CASSKGLGGTGELFF. CDR3 sequence (DNA): TGTGCCAGCAGCAAGGGACTAGGGGGAACCGGGGAGCTGTTTTTT.

This clonotype was seen a few times. The genes are TRBV27 and TRBJ2-3; 9 bases fit TRBD2. With V trimmed by 3 bases and J by 5 bases, 6 bases remained unmatched. CDR3 length equals 15 residues. Germline-derived CDR1 and CDR2 are MNHEY and SMNVEV (reference sequence). DNA of the CDR3: TGTGCCAGCAGTTTGGCGGGGGGGCTAGTAGATACGCAGTATTTT. It codes for CASSLAGGLVDTQYF.

This clonotype was counted a few times. The V gene is TRBV7-6, the J gene TRBJ2-1; D is undetermined. Germline V gives CDR1 SGHVS, CDR2 FNYEAQ. This CDR3 region has 15 residues. V lost 5 bases to trimming and J lost 4 bases, with 15 bases between them. CDR3 sequence (DNA): TGTGCCAGCAGCCGGTTTGACAACTCTTACAATGAGCAGTTCTTC. Protein sequence: CASSRFDNSYNEQFF. The full variable domain, its missing parts supplied by reference TRBV7-6 and TRBJ2-1, is GAGVSQSPRYKVTKRGQDVALRCDPISGHVSLYWYRQALGQGPEFLTYFNYEAQQDKSGLPNDRFSAERPEGSISTLTIQRTEQRDSAMYRCASSRFDNSYNEQFFGPGTRLTVL.

The chain recombines TRBV28 with TRBJ2-2, with 11 bases matching TRBD1. The CDR3 extends over 17 amino acids. V lost 3 bases and J lost 6; bases outside the gene matches: 9. In germline, CDR1 is MDHEN, CDR2 SYDVKM. This CDR3 reads CASSFHAGTGGSGELFF. Written as DNA, the CDR3 is TGTGCCAGCAGTTTCCACGCCGGGACAGGGGGATCCGGGGAGCTGTTTTTT. Based on the CDR3 plus reference TRBV28 and TRBJ2-2, the full variable domain is DVKVTQSSRYLVKRTGEKVFLECVQDMDHENMFWYRQDPGLGLRLIYFSYDVKMKEKGDIPEGYSVSREKKERFSLILESASTNQTSMYLCASSFHAGTGGSGELFFGEGSRLTVL.

In its sample, this clonotype was seen many times. The V and J genes are TRBV7-9 and TRBJ2-5; a weak D match, TRBD2 (6 bases). The CDR3 is 12 residues long. Per the germline V gene, CDR1 is SEHNR and CDR2 is FQNEAQ (reference sequence). Trimming removed 6 bases from V and 5 bases from J, with 10 bases in between. DNA of the CDR3: TGTGCCAGCAGGCCTGCGGGGGAGACCCAGTACTTC. Its translation is CASRPAGETQYF.

The rearrangement links TRBV4-1 to TRBJ2-5, with 8 bases fitting TRBD1. The CDR3 is made up of 15 amino acids. CDR1 is MGHRA and CDR2 is YSYEKL in the germline V gene. Trimming at V came to 1 base and at J to 4 bases, leaving 5 bases not matched to a gene. CDR3 nucleotides: TGCGCCAGCAGCCAAGGGGGCAGGGGGCGAGAGACCCAGTACTTC. Its protein product is CASSQGGRGRETQYF.

A few counts support this clonotype. The chain couples TRBV18 to TRBJ1-1, with a possible D match to TRBD1 (5 bases). This CDR3 region has 17 residues. V was cut by 0 bases and J by 1 base, with 15 bases left in between. The germline V gene encodes CDR1 KGHSH and CDR2 LQKENI. In nucleotides, the CDR3 is TGTGCCAGCTCACCACCGGGGCTGGGGAGAAGGAACACTGAAGCTTTCTTT. Protein product: CASSPPGLGRRNTEAFF.

The chain joins TRBV5-1 to TRBJ1-1; D is perhaps TRBD1 (5 bases). Trimming left V 1 base short and J 10 bases short, with 11 bases between. This CDR3 is 12 amino acids long. Germline CDR1 is SGHRS and CDR2 is YFSETQ. The CDR3 nucleotides read TGCGCCAGCAGCTTGACCCAGGGATCAGCTTTCTTT. Translation: CASSLTQGSAFF.

The gene calls are TRBV7-6 and TRBJ2-7, with D unclear. The ends were cut back, 3 bases at V and 0 bases at J, with 9 bases in the middle. The CDR3 is 14 residues long. Germline V CDR1 and CDR2: SGHVS, FNYEAQ. CDR3 nucleotides: TGTGCCAGCAGCTTTGGTCGGAGCTCCTACGAGCAGTACTTC. It translates to CASSFGRSSYEQYF.

This clonotype was detected a few times. In DNA form, the CDR3 reads TGTGCCAGCAGCTTAAGTCGGATAAGGCGCGGGACCGGGGAGCTGTTTTTT. Translation: CASSLSRIRRGTGELFF. The chain links TRBV7-9 to TRBJ2-2, with a weak D call TRBD2 (5 bases). The CDR3 totals 17 residues. V lost 2 bases and J lost 5, with 18 bases in between. Germline CDR1 reads SEHNR; CDR2 reads FQNEAQ (reference sequence).

The V and J genes are TRBV6-5 and TRBJ1-2; 7 positions agree with TRBD1. CDR3 length equals 14 residues. Germline CDR1 and CDR2: MNHEY and SVGAGI. The trim removed 6 bases at V and 4 bases at J, leaving 8 bases unmatched. The CDR3 DNA reads TGTGCCAGCAGCTACCAGGGGACAGCCTATGGCTACACCTTC. Protein sequence: CASSYQGTAYGYTF.

This clonotype was observed a few times. The V and J genes are TRBV6-2 or TRBV6-3 and TRBJ1-2; 7 bases are shared with TRBD1. This CDR3 is 15 amino acids long. The V and J ends lost 5 bases and 3 bases, in that order; junction bases with no gene match: 9. Germline V CDR1 and CDR2: MNHEY, SVGEGT. The CDR3 sequence: CASSPKETGHYGYTF. Written as DNA, the CDR3 is TGTGCCAGCAGTCCGAAGGAGACAGGGCACTATGGCTACACCTTC.

This chain uses TRBV10-3 with TRBJ2-7; no clear D gene. Germline CDR1 is ENHRY and CDR2 is SYGVKD. This CDR3 comprises 14 residues. Trimming removed 2 bases from V and 12 bases from J, with 20 bases in between. CDR3 residues: CAISEQSSTRVGYF. The CDR3 DNA is TGTGCCATCAGTGAGCAGTCTTCTACGAGAGTGGGGTACTTC.

This clonotype was observed a handful of times. This sequence joins TRBV4-1 and TRBJ1-2, with D unresolved. Germline lookup yields CDR1 MGHRA and CDR2 YSYEKL. V was pared by 1 base and J by 4 bases, with 13 bases between. This CDR3 is built from 15 residues. The CDR3 region is CASSQVGGRLYGYTF. CDR3 nucleotides: TGCGCCAGCAGCCAAGTCGGTGGTAGACTCTATGGCTACACCTTC.

V is TRBV7-9 and J is TRBJ2-7; a possible D gene is TRBD1 (5 bases). The germline V and J ends were trimmed by 2 bases and 7 bases, with 18 bases remaining between them. In germline, CDR1 is SEHNR, CDR2 FQNEAQ (reference sequence). This CDR3 contains 15 residues. CDR3 loop: CASSLTYRGMEEQYF. In nucleotides, the CDR3 is TGTGCCAGCAGCTTAACTTATAGGGGCATGGAGGAGCAGTACTTC.

V is TRBV2 and J is TRBJ1-5; D ambiguous. The CDR3 contains 14 residues. V shed 6 bases and J shed 0 bases, with 9 bases lying between them. In germline, CDR1 is SNHLY, CDR2 FYNNEI. In nucleotides, the CDR3 is TGTGCCAGCAGGGGAGCCTTTAGCAATCAGCCCCAGCATTTT. Residues: CASRGAFSNQPQHF.

This clonotype has a count of ten or more. The J gene is TRBJ2-5, the V gene TRBV7-9; tentatively, D is TRBD2 (5 bases). CDR3 length equals 12 residues. Trimming shortened V by 5 bases and J by 2 bases, and 6 bases separated the two germline ends. Germline lookup yields CDR1 SEHNR and CDR2 FQNEAQ (reference sequence). In DNA, the CDR3 is TGTGCCAGCAGCCGGACTCAAGAGACCCAGTACTTC. Protein product: CASSRTQETQYF.

This clonotype has only a few counts. The V and J genes are TRBV11-2 and TRBJ2-3; D is perhaps TRBD1 or TRBD2 (6 bases each). CDR1 is SGHAT, CDR2 FQNNGV, per germline. This CDR3 is 14 amino acids long. Trimming took off 3 bases at V and 3 bases at J, with 10 bases between the two ends. The CDR3 DNA is TGTGCCAGCAGCTTGGGGGGCTGGACAGATACGCAGTATTTT. Its translation: CASSLGGWTDTQYF.

The V and J genes are TRBV24-1 and TRBJ1-2; D is uncertain. The CDR3 is 13 residues long. CDR1 KGHDR and CDR2 SFDVKD come from the germline V gene. V was shortened by 4 bases and J by 3 bases, with 8 bases between the two germline ends. The DNA for the CDR3 is TGTGCCACCAGTGAGGACGCGGACTATGGCTACACCTTC. It encodes CATSEDADYGYTF.

This clonotype was counted a few times. The rearrangement joins TRBV7-2 to TRBJ2-4; 8 bases match TRBD2. Germline V lookup: CDR1 SGHTA, CDR2 FQGNSA. This CDR3 is built from 15 residues. The junction had 11 bases not matched to a gene; V was cut back by 5 bases and J by 8 bases. The DNA for the CDR3 is TGTGCCAGCAGCGCATCTAGCGGGCCCCGTCACATTCAGTACTTC. The encoded protein is CASSASSGPRHIQYF.

This clonotype was counted a few times. This sequence joins TRBV7-8 and TRBJ2-6, with no clear D. V lost 3 bases and J lost 2, with 8 bases in between. CDR3 length: 15 residues. Germline values: CDR1 SGHVS, CDR2 FQNEAQ. The CDR3 spells CASSFQGPGANVLTF. Here the CDR3 DNA reads TGTGCCAGCAGCTTTCAAGGGCCTGGGGCCAACGTCCTGACTTTC.

The chain has TRBV7-2 and TRBJ2-1; 8 bases agree with TRBD2. Germline CDR1 SGHTA, CDR2 FQGNSA. This CDR3 contains 15 residues. Trimming took 5 bases from V and 5 from J; bases not matched to a gene: 8. The CDR3 region is CASSPRVRGDNEQFF. The CDR3 DNA sequence: TGTGCCAGCAGCCCCCGGGTGCGGGGGGACAATGAGCAGTTCTTC.